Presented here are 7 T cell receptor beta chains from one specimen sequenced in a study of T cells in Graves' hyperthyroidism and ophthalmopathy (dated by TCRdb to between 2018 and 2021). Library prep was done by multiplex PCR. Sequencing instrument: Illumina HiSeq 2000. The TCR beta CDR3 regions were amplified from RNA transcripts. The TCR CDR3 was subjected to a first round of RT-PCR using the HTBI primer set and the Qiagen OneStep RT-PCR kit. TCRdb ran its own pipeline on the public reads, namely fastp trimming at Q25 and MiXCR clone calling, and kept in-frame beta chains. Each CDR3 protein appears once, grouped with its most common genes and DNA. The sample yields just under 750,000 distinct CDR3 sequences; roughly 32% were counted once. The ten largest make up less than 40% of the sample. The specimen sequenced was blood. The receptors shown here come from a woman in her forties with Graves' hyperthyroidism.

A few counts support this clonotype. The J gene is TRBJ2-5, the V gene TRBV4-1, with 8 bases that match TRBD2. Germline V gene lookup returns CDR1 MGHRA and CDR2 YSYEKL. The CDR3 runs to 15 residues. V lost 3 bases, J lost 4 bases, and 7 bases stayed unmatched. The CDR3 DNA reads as TGCGCCAGCAGCCAGGCCGGGGGGGACCGAGAGACCCAGTACTTC. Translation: CASSQAGGDRETQYF.

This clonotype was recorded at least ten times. The CDR3, as DNA: TGTGCCCTCGGATGGGGAGAGGGTTATGAAAAACTGTTTTTT. This gives the protein CALGWGEGYEKLFF. This chain links TRBV7-9 with TRBJ1-4; no clear D gene. V dropped 11 bases and J dropped 6 bases, with 19 bases sitting between them. The CDR3 spans 14 residues. Germline-derived CDR1 and CDR2 are SEHNR and FQNEAQ (reference sequence).

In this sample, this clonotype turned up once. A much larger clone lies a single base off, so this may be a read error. CDR3 nucleotide sequence: TGCAGTGCAAATGAAGTGACAACTAATGAAAAACTGTTTTTT. Translated: CSANEVTTNEKLFF. The V call is TRBV20-1, the J call TRBJ1-4; D unresolved. V was shortened by 6 bases and J by 0 bases, with 11 bases between the two germline ends. In germline, CDR1 is DFQATT, CDR2 SNEGSKA (reference sequence). The CDR3 spans 14 residues.

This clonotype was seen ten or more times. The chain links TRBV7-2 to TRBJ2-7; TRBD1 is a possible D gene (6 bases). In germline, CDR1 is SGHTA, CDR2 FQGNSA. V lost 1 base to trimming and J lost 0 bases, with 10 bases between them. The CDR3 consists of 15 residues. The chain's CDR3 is CASSLEDRSSYEQYF. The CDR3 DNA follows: TGTGCCAGCAGCTTAGAAGACAGGAGCTCCTACGAGCAGTACTTC.

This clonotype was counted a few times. CDR3: CASSLDYFQAYTEAFF. The DNA of the CDR3 is TGTGCCAGCAGTTTAGACTATTTCCAAGCCTACACTGAAGCTTTCTTT. This chain links TRBV27 with TRBJ1-1, with no clear D. The germline V gene has CDR1 MNHEY and CDR2 SMNVEV (reference sequence). The CDR3 is made up of 16 amino acids. V was clipped by 2 bases and J by 3 bases, with 16 bases between them.

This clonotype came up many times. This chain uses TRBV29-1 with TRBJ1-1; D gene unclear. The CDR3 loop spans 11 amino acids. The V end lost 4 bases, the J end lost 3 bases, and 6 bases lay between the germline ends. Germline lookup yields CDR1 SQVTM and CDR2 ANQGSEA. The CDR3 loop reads CSVAGYTEAFF. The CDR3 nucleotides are TGCAGCGTTGCTGGGTACACTGAAGCTTTCTTT.

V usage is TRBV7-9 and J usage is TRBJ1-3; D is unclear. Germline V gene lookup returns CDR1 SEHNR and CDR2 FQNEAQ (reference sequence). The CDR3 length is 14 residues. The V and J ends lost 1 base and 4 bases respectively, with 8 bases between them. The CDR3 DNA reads TGTGCCAGCAGCTTAGAAGTCGGGGGAAACACCATATATTTT. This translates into CASSLEVGGNTIYF. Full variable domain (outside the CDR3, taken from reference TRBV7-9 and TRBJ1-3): DTGVSQNPRHKITKRGQNVTFRCDPISEHNRLYWYRQTLGQGPEFLTYFQNEAQLEKSRLLSDRFSAERPKGSFSTLEIQRTEQGDSAMYLCASSLEVGGNTIYFGEGSWLTVV.